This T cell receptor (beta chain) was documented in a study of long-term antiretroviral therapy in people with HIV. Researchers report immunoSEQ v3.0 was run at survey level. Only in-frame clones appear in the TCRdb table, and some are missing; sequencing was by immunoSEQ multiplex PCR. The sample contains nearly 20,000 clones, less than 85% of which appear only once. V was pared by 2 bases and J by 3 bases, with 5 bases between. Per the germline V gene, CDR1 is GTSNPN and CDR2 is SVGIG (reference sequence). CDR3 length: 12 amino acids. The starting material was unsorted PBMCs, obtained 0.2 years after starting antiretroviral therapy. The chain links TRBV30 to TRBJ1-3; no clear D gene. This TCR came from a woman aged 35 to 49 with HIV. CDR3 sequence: CAWSSVGNTIYF. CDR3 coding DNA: TGTGCCTGGAGTTCGGTTGGAAACACCATATATTTT.